Following are 12 T cell receptor beta chains from one sample sequenced in a study of control samples from healthy donors and cancer patients. The assay was immunoSEQ multiplex PCR, and TCRdb's table has in-frame clones only and misses some. The sample includes some 120,000 clones, about 86% of them seen just once. Source material: blood. The receptor source for this set is a man aged 25-40 years in good health.

V is TRBV7-9 and J is TRBJ1-2; the match to TRBD1 covers 10 bases. V dropped 5 bases and J dropped 6; count of bases not matched to a gene: 6. The CDR3 loop spans 14 amino acids. Per germline, CDR1 SEHNR and CDR2 FQNEAQ (reference sequence). The CDR3 loop is CASSPQGTGDGYTF. The CDR3 DNA sequence: TGTGCCAGCAGCCCGCAGGGGACAGGGGATGGCTACACCTTC.

This clone was seen a single time. The V gene is TRBV19, the J gene TRBJ2-7; D gene unclear. The CDR3 totals 15 residues. Between the trimmed V and J ends, which lost 1 base and 2 bases, there was a span of 12 bases. Germline assignment: CDR1 LNHDA and CDR2 SQIVND (reference sequence). CDR3 in DNA: TGTGCCAGTAGTATAGGGTTAGGGCCAACCTACGAGCAGTACTTC. This sequence encodes CASSIGLGPTYEQYF.

The genes are TRBV25-1 and TRBJ2-7; D may be TRBD2 (5 bases). CDR3 length equals 15 residues. The V gene lost 5 bases and the J gene lost 6 bases, with 20 bases spanning the gap. Looked up from germline, CDR1 is MGHDK and CDR2 is SYGVNS. The CDR3 loop reads CASSQTGIVPFEQYF. The CDR3 region has the DNA TGTGCCAGCAGTCAAACCGGGATCGTTCCCTTCGAGCAGTACTTC.

The rearrangement uses TRBV11-2 and TRBJ1-2; D not certain. CDR3 length equals 13 residues. Germline CDR1 reads SGHAT; CDR2 reads FQNNGV. V lost 5 bases to trimming and J lost 3 bases, with 10 bases between them. The CDR3 DNA reads as TGTGCCAGCAGCCGGAGAAACGACTATGGCTACACCTTC. Amino acid sequence: CASSRRNDYGYTF.

The chain uses TRBV6-6 and TRBJ1-1; D is possibly TRBD1 (5 bases). The CDR3 has 12 residues. With 7 bases removed from V and 5 bases from J, the gap between germline ends came to 11 bases. The V gene's germline CDR1 is MNHNY and CDR2 SVGAGI (reference sequence). The CDR3 protein is CASTSGGTEAFF. CDR3 in DNA: TGTGCCAGCACCTCGGGGGGGACTGAAGCTTTCTTT.

V and J are TRBV6-4 and TRBJ1-2; D gene ambiguous. This CDR3 has 14 residues. Trimming removed 4 bases from V and 7 bases from J, with 16 bases in between. Germline CDR1 MRHNA, CDR2 SNTAGT. The CDR3 region is CASSAVRGQGGYTF. CDR3 nucleotides: TGTGCCAGCAGTGCGGTCAGAGGGCAAGGTGGCTACACCTTC.

The chain uses TRBV7-2 and TRBJ1-1; D unresolved. Looked up from germline, CDR1 is SGHTA and CDR2 is FQGNSA. V lost 2 bases and J lost 6, with 10 bases in between. This CDR3 region has 13 residues. The CDR3 DNA reads TGTGCCAGCAGCTTACCCACCCAGCCTGAAGCTTTCTTT. Encoded protein: CASSLPTQPEAFF.

The V call is TRBV24-1, the J call TRBJ1-1, with D perhaps matching TRBD1 (6 bases). The CDR3 is 14 amino acids. In germline, CDR1 is KGHDR, CDR2 SFDVKD. The germline V and J ends were trimmed by 3 bases and 1 base, with 8 bases remaining between them. The CDR3: CATSDGGQNTEAFF. Here the CDR3 DNA reads TGTGCCACCAGTGATGGGGGACAGAACACTGAAGCTTTCTTT.

The chain employs TRBV18 and TRBJ1-5; D is ambiguous. This CDR3 region has 13 residues. The V end lost 4 bases, the J end lost 8 bases, and 12 bases lay between the germline ends. Germline V CDR1 and CDR2: KGHSH, LQKENI. Here the CDR3 reads CASSQTEGEPQHF. Written as DNA, the CDR3 is TGTGCCAGCTCACAGACTGAAGGCGAGCCCCAGCATTTT.

V and J are TRBV5-1 and TRBJ2-3; a weak D match, TRBD1 (6 bases). The ends were cut back, 1 base at V and 1 base at J, with 7 bases in the middle. The CDR3 consists of 14 residues. CDR1 is SGHRS and CDR2 is YFSETQ in the germline V gene. The CDR3 sequence: CASSLYRGTDTQYF. CDR3 nucleotide sequence: TGCGCCAGCAGCTTGTACAGGGGCACAGATACGCAGTATTTT. The whole variable domain, filled in from reference TRBV5-1 and TRBJ2-3, reads KAGVTQTPRYLIKTRGQQVTLSCSPISGHRSVSWYQQTPGQGLQFLFEYFSETQRNKGNFPGRFSGRQFSNSRSEMNVSTLELGDSALYLCASSLYRGTDTQYFGPGTRLTVL.

This clone occurred a few times. The chain couples TRBV29-1 to TRBJ1-1; D gene unclear. The germline V gene has CDR1 SQVTM and CDR2 ANQGSEA. The CDR3 runs to 14 residues. The V gene lost 4 bases and the J gene lost 4 bases, with 16 bases spanning the gap. CDR3 in DNA: TGCAGCGTTGGATCAGGCAGCGGGTCCACTGAAGCTTTCTTT. It is translated as CSVGSGSGSTEAFF.

This chain joins TRBV6-5 and TRBJ1-5; D gene ambiguous. The CDR3 extends over 15 amino acids. The germline V and J ends were trimmed by 4 bases and 1 base, with 11 bases remaining between them. Germline V gives CDR1 MNHEY, CDR2 SVGAGI. CDR3: CASSSVRGSNQPQHF. The CDR3 DNA reads TGTGCCAGCAGTTCGGTCCGAGGAAGCAATCAGCCCCAGCATTTT.